Given below is one TCR beta chain in context. As yet, its antigen is unknown. Trimming removed 4 bases from V and 5 bases from J, with 7 bases in between. The germline gives CDR1 MNHEY, CDR2 SVGEGT. The CDR3 extends over 12 amino acids. The data belong to a study of T-cell memory formation after mild COVID-19. Study background: In these data, TCR clusters were largely donor specific.

TCRdb recomputed calls from the 5' RACE reads with MiXCR, one row per CDR3 protein. The repertoire holds under 300,000 distinct CDR3 sequences, roughly 17% seen once, with around 3.4% in the top ten. Study-wide findings and caveats: Clones shrinking from day 15 to 85 showed even CD4/CD8 mixes; later expanders tilted CD4+.

The sample consisted of PBMCs or a T cell subset sorted from them (not recorded which). The clonotype was recovered from a man aged 18-30 years who had mild COVID-19 (a few samples of this study predate the infection). Cell type and time point are not known. The rearrangement links TRBV6-2 or TRBV6-3 to TRBJ2-3; D gene ambiguous. CDR3 region: CASSFGEDTQYF. As DNA, the CDR3 is TGTGCCAGCAGTTTTGGGGAAGATACGCAGTATTTT.